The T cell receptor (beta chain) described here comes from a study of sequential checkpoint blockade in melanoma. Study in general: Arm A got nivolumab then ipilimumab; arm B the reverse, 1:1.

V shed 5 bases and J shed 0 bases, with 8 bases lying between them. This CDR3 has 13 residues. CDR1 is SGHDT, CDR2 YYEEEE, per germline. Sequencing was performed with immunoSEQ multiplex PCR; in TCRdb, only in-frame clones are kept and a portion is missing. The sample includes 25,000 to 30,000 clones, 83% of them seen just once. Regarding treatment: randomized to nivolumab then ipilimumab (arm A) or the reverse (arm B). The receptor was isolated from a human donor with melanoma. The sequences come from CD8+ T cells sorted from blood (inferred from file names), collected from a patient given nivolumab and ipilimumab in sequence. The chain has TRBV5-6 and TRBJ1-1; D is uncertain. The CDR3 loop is CASSLLVNTEAFF. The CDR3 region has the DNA TGTGCCAGCAGTTTACTAGTGAACACTGAAGCTTTCTTT. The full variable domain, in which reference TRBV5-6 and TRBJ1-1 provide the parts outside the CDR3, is DAGVTQSPTHLIKTRGQQVTLRCSPKSGHDTVSWYQQALGQGPQFIFQYYEEEERQRGNFPDRFSGHQFPNYSSELNVNALLLGDSALYLCASSLLVNTEAFFGQGTRLTVV.